This is a list of T cell receptor beta chains from one sample in a study of T cell repertoires in cytomegalovirus infection. Each CDR3 protein gets one entry after TCRdb re-called the reads with MiXCR. This sample has about 770,000 distinct CDR3 sequences, with almost 30% found just once. Their specific antigens are unknown. The source material was cultured CD8+ T cells from PBMCs, sampled from culture after CMV antigen stimulation. The receptor source for this set is a human donor in good health (CMV status not recorded). Some clones in this sample may be carry-over from other donors' samples. Each CDR3 is given without its conserved first and last residue. Only some rows state a clone size, as once, few, many or a class for expanded clones.

j_gene,abundance,v_gene,CDR3aa
TRBJ1-3,.,TRBV9,ASSSGQGGSRNTIY
TRBJ2-6,.,TRBV6-8,ASSYSNKVGFSGANVLT
TRBJ1-5,few,TRBV19,ASSITGTGNQPQH
TRBJ1-5,many,TRBV7-2,ASSPQLNREVNQPQH
TRBJ2-1,few,TRBV7-9,ASSTNRGLANEQF
TRBJ1-1,.,TRBV10-2,ASSESDSQVLNTEAF
TRBJ2-1,.,TRBV7-6,VSSWSHYNEQF
TRBJ2-2,.,TRBV14,ASSQTSGPNSTGELF
TRBJ1-1,.,TRBV6-5,ASSYSSFEGIAF
TRBJ1-1,few,TRBV27,ASSLLGAYTEAF
TRBJ1-1,few,TRBV19,ASRGSIPGGNTEAF
TRBJ1-1,few,TRBV9,ASSVSGKHTEAF
TRBJ2-3,.,TRBV4-2,ASSQEIGPPRHTDTQY
TRBJ1-2,few,TRBV5-8,ASSSALTGLLGGYT
TRBJ1-1,few,TRBV5-4,ASSLRDLDTEAF
TRBJ2-3,.,TRBV10-1,ASRQYSTDTQY